These 20 T cell receptor beta chains were all obtained from the same sample, sequenced in a study of T cells in Graves' hyperthyroidism and ophthalmopathy. RNA transcripts were the template for amplifying TCR beta CDR3 regions. Researchers ran a first-round RT-PCR on the TCR CDR3 using the HTBI primer set. TCRdb reanalysed the multiplex PCR reads using MiXCR and keeps one entry per CDR3 protein. The repertoire holds about 700,000 distinct CDR3 sequences, roughly 15% seen once, with 10% in the top ten. Sequencing input: blood. Receptors were obtained from a woman under 30 with Graves' hyperthyroidism.

CDR3 residues: CASSGDRGLETQYF. For the CDR3, the DNA is TGTGCCAGCAGTGGGGACAGGGGGCTGGAGACCCAGTACTTC. The chain links TRBV2 to TRBJ2-5; TRBD1 agrees at 12 bases. Germline assignment: CDR1 SNHLY and CDR2 FYNNEI. V trimming: 4 bases; J trimming: 5 bases; junction bases outside the gene matches: 2. CDR3 length: 14 residues.

This clonotype was seen ten or more times. The chain is built from TRBV28 and TRBJ2-7; 8 bases fit TRBD2. This CDR3 is built from 15 residues. In germline, CDR1 is MDHEN, CDR2 SYDVKM. With 3 bases clipped from V and 1 base from J, the junction kept 5 bases outside the gene matches. For the CDR3, the DNA is TGTGCCAGCAGTTTCGGGAGGGGGAGGTCCTACGAGCAGTACTTC. It codes for CASSFGRGRSYEQYF. Supplemented by reference TRBV28 and TRBJ2-7, the full variable domain reads DVKVTQSSRYLVKRTGEKVFLECVQDMDHENMFWYRQDPGLGLRLIYFSYDVKMKEKGDIPEGYSVSREKKERFSLILESASTNQTSMYLCASSFGRGRSYEQYFGPGTRLTVT.

The CDR3 reads CASSSQTGSTDTQYF. CDR3 coding DNA: TGTGCCAGCAGTTCTCAGACAGGCAGCACAGATACGCAGTATTTT. This chain joins TRBV7-9 and TRBJ2-3, with a weak D call TRBD1 (6 bases). Per the germline V gene, CDR1 is SEHNR and CDR2 is FQNEAQ (reference sequence). There are 15 residues in the CDR3. The V gene lost 6 bases and the J gene lost 0 bases, with 13 bases spanning the gap.

The rearrangement links TRBV20-1 to TRBJ2-4, with 7 bases lining up with TRBD2. Germline trimming cut 6 bases from V and 8 bases from J; bases unmatched to any gene: 7. CDR1 is DFQATT and CDR2 is SNEGSKA in the germline V gene (reference sequence). The CDR3 is 12 amino acids. This chain's CDR3 is CSAEGGSDIQYF. The CDR3 coding sequence is TGCAGTGCGGAGGGCGGGAGTGACATTCAGTACTTC.

The V call is TRBV3-1, the J call TRBJ1-6; a possible D gene is TRBD1 (5 bases). The germline gives CDR1 LGHDT, CDR2 YNNKEL (reference sequence). V was shortened by 1 base and J by 0 bases, with 10 bases between the two germline ends. The CDR3 runs 17 residues. The CDR3, as DNA: TGTGCCAGCAGCCAAGGGCAGGGTTTCTCCTATAATTCACCCCTCCACTTT. Translating it yields CASSQGQGFSYNSPLHF.

The chain carries TRBV6-1 and TRBJ2-1; D is perhaps TRBD1 (5 bases). This CDR3 is built from 15 residues. Germline V gene sequence: CDR1 MNHNS, CDR2 SASEGT. The V gene lost 7 bases and the J gene lost 7 bases, with 20 bases spanning the gap. The DNA of the CDR3 is TGTGCCAGCAACCACAGGTCTAGGGATCGGAATGAGCAGTTCTTC. Its translation: CASNHRSRDRNEQFF.

This clonotype was observed a handful of times. The chain joins TRBV6-1 to TRBJ2-2; 8 bases agree with TRBD2. Germline V gives CDR1 MNHNS, CDR2 SASEGT. With 5 bases clipped from V and 5 bases from J, the junction kept 10 bases outside the gene matches. The CDR3 runs to 16 residues. The CDR3: CASSTQAGVATGELFF. CDR3 nucleotide sequence: TGTGCCAGCAGTACCCAAGCGGGAGTAGCTACCGGGGAGCTGTTTTTT.

This clonotype was seen only a few times. The J gene is TRBJ1-1, the V gene TRBV20-1; possibly TRBD1 for D (5 bases). Germline loops: CDR1 DFQATT, CDR2 SNEGSKA (reference sequence). V was clipped by 6 bases and J by 6 bases, with 8 bases between them. CDR3 length: 10 residues. The CDR3 protein is CSALGAEAFF. CDR3 coding DNA: TGCAGTGCCCTGGGGGCTGAAGCTTTCTTT.

The chain combines TRBV19 with TRBJ2-7, with 7 bases that match TRBD1. V lost 3 bases, J lost 5 bases, and 7 bases stayed unmatched. The CDR3 extends over 14 amino acids. Germline V CDR1 and CDR2: LNHDA, SQIVND (reference sequence). The CDR3 DNA is TGTGCCAGTAGTATCGTGACAGGGTCACACGAGCAGTACTTC. Protein sequence: CASSIVTGSHEQYF.

This clonotype was found many times. V usage is TRBV5-6 and J usage is TRBJ1-2; D call uncertain. Germline V gene data show CDR1 as SGHDT and CDR2 as YYEEEE. CDR3 length: 14 residues. With 4 bases removed from V and 1 base from J, the gap between germline ends came to 11 bases. The CDR3 coding sequence is TGTGCCAGCAGCATCCCCGGGTTTAACTATGGCTACACCTTC. Translation: CASSIPGFNYGYTF.

The rearrangement uses TRBV4-3 and TRBJ1-1, with TRBD1 as a possible D gene (6 bases). This CDR3 has 14 residues. CDR1 is LGHNA and CDR2 is YSLEER in the germline V gene. Trimming removed 3 bases from V and 4 bases from J, with 12 bases in between. The DNA for the CDR3 is TGCGCCAGCAGCCAGCACAACAGGGCCACTGAAGCTTTCTTT. It codes for CASSQHNRATEAFF.

This clonotype was recorded many times. This chain links TRBV11-2 with TRBJ2-7, with 10 bases lining up with TRBD1. This CDR3 has 15 amino acids. In germline, CDR1 is SGHAT, CDR2 FQNNGV. Trimming removed 5 bases from V and 6 bases from J; junction bases left unmatched: 10. The CDR3 is CASSTRDRGPREQYF. CDR3 nucleotides: TGTGCCAGCAGCACCCGGGACAGGGGACCGCGCGAGCAGTACTTC.

The count of this clonotype is one. It may be a read error: a sequence one base away is much more abundant. The chain employs TRBV6-1 and TRBJ2-7; 11 bases match TRBD2. Trimming cost V 6 bases and J 3 bases; bases outside gene matches: 4. The CDR3 consists of 14 residues. CDR1 MNHNS and CDR2 SASEGT come from the germline V gene. The CDR3 sequence: CASRPTSGVYEQYF. Here the CDR3 DNA reads TGTGCCAGCAGACCGACTAGCGGGGTCTACGAGCAGTACTTC.

This clonotype was picked up a small number of times. This sequence joins TRBV24-1 and TRBJ2-1; 9 nucleotides agree with TRBD2. The CDR3 length is 16 residues. V gave up 3 bases and J gave up 5 bases; unmatched junction bases: 7. Germline V gene sequence: CDR1 KGHDR, CDR2 SFDVKD. The CDR3 is CATSDPGLAINNEQFF. In DNA form, the CDR3 reads TGTGCCACCAGTGATCCGGGACTAGCAATCAACAATGAGCAGTTCTTC.

This clonotype came up many times. V gene TRBV10-3 combines with J gene TRBJ2-1; 10 nucleotides match TRBD2. Trimming at V came to 0 bases and at J to 4 bases, leaving 0 bases not matched to a gene. The CDR3 length is 15 residues. The germline V gene encodes CDR1 ENHRY and CDR2 SYGVKD. The CDR3 DNA follows: TGTGCCATCAGTGAGTCTAGCGGGAGGTACAATGAGCAGTTCTTC. Amino acids: CAISESSGRYNEQFF.

A remark on this clonotype: Just one base apart from a much larger clone, this may be a read error. The CDR3 loop reads CASTPPGGDGENQYF. The CDR3 DNA reads as TGTGCCAGCACCCCCCCGGGGGGGGACGGGGAGAACCAGTACTTC. The chain employs TRBV28 and TRBJ2-5; 8 positions match TRBD2. Germline loops: CDR1 MDHEN, CDR2 SYDVKM. The CDR3 extends over 15 amino acids.

This clonotype came up many times. This chain joins TRBV6-1 and TRBJ2-1; the D gene is possibly TRBD2 (6 bases). The CDR3 contains 14 residues. With 8 bases removed from V and 9 bases from J, the gap between germline ends came to 20 bases. Germline-derived CDR1 and CDR2 are MNHNS and SASEGT. The CDR3 DNA reads TGTGCCAGCGGGAGACTAGTTGGCGTTGGTGAGCAGTTCTTC. Amino acid sequence: CASGRLVGVGEQFF.

This clonotype was observed many times. The chain is built from TRBV28 and TRBJ2-1; D perhaps matches TRBD2 (6 bases). V was cut by 9 bases and J by 8 bases, with 14 bases left in between. The CDR3 sequence is 12 residues long. The germline V gene has CDR1 MDHEN and CDR2 SYDVKM. The CDR3 DNA reads as TGTGCCAGTGACGCCTCGGGAGATGAGCAGTTCTTC. Its translation: CASDASGDEQFF.

This clonotype has at least ten counts. The chain links TRBV7-9 to TRBJ2-3; D not certain. The CDR3 loop spans 15 amino acids. Per germline, CDR1 SEHNR and CDR2 FQNEAQ (reference sequence). V shed 5 bases and J shed 0 bases, with 12 bases lying between them. The CDR3 is CASSPSRVSTDTQYF. In DNA, the CDR3 is TGTGCCAGCAGCCCGTCTCGGGTGAGCACAGATACGCAGTATTTT.

This clonotype was observed many times. The V and J genes are TRBV6-1 and TRBJ2-7; a weak D match, TRBD1 (5 bases). The CDR3 length is 16 residues. V gave up 4 bases and J gave up 0 bases, with 16 bases separating them. CDR1 and CDR2 (germline): MNHNS, SASEGT. DNA of the CDR3: TGTGCCAGCAGTGCCTGGACACGGCCCTACTCCTACGAGCAGTACTTC. Protein sequence: CASSAWTRPYSYEQYF.